This T cell receptor (beta chain) emerged from a study of shared T cell receptors in the human thymus (dated by TCRdb to the early 2020s). Describing the broader study: The study examined how self-reactive, shared T-cell receptor alpha chains are generated in the human thymus.

Comment on this clone: Its target antigen remains unknown. Nothing much larger sits one base from this clone, and base qualities are not available.

CDR1 and CDR2 are read off the germline V gene as SGDLS and YYNGEE. V sheds 4 bases and J sheds 1 base, leaving 15 bases between their ends. The CDR3 covers 16 residues, taking in both the cysteine and the phenylalanine. Only CDR3 DNA remains: 48 bases, in frame from the first base. To prepare the library, the immunoSEQ multiplex PCR assay was applied. TCRdb provides this immuneACCESS table in a form limited to in-frame rearrangements. Some clones are lacking; in checked studies, under half of them reflect an unresolved V gene, and why the rest are absent is not known. Here the sample has some 660,000 clones; around 87% occur a single time. Roughly 0.0089% of the sample is in the top ten clones. The same sample was also studied in work on human thymus T cells. From the second report: The donors were immunologically healthy infants in Finland who had open corrective cardiac surgery for congenital heart defects. Thymus tissue was collected as surgical resects that were removed during corrective cardiac surgery. V and J gene segment usage appeared biased in both thymic and peripheral blood repertoires. The related research reported highly overlapping thymic TCR repertoires among unrelated individuals. The study described the TCR alpha and beta repertoires in roughly 8 infant thymus samples and a handful of matching peripheral blood samples. The infant donors were 7 to 244 days old, and the cohort included five or six males and a couple of females. Thymocytes were released mechanically from tissue and stored at -70 °C as pellets of roughly 9-31 million cells. A QIAsymphony instrument was used to extract genomic DNA from the frozen cell pellets. Using the immunoSEQ multiplex PCR assay, the TCRB and TCRAD loci were amplified from a standardized quantity of quality-controlled genomic DNA. The V(D)J region was spanned by amplicons of a length sufficient to cover the CDR3 and to identify V and J genes. The commercial immunoSEQ service was used to sequence amplicons on an Illumina platform. Corrections for primer bias and sequencing errors followed previously described methods, while TCRAD and TCRB definitions were based on the IMGT database. Repertoires were analysed with immunoSEQ Analyzer 3.0 and VDJTools, covering basic statistics, V/J segment usage, diversity estimates, rarefaction and pairwise overlap. Diversity was estimated using the Chao1, ChaoE, Efron-Thisted, Shannon and inverse Simpson indices, and was also estimated on datasets down-sampled to the size of the smallest sample. For repertoire overlap, CDR3 nucleotide sequence, V gene and J gene had to match strictly, and clustering was done by Jaccard-based multidimensional scaling. On average, thymus samples gave hundreds of thousands of unique TCRB clonotypes, whereas blood samples gave about 84,000.

The chain is assembled from TRBV9 and TRBJ1-3, and the D gene may be TRBD1, 5 bases matching. The sequenced material came from thymocytes. The TCR originated in a boy in the first two years of life with a congenital heart defect. Donor details come from another sample of the same person, matched by shared clones. The sequence in DNA is TGTGCCAGCAGCCCAACCCAGGGAGGTTCTGGAAACACCATATATTTT. This codes for CASSPTQGGSGNTIYF.